These T cell receptor beta chains were read from a single sample in a study of blood T cell repertoires in COVID-19. Measured with immunoSEQ multiplex PCR; TCRdb has only the in-frame clones, and not every one. The table lists around 76,000 clones, more than 65% of them singletons, with under 30% in the top ten. Sequences were obtained from peripheral blood. The receptors here all came from a woman over 75 with active or convalescent COVID-19. CDR3s include the opening cysteine and the closing phenylalanine or tryptophan.

V | CDR3
TRBV20-1 | CSASSHEKLFF
TRBV7-8 | CASSLRSREHPNYGYTF
TRBV5-4 | CASSLQGKANEKLFF
TRBV12-3/TRBV12-4 | CASSPEVENTIYF
TRBV21-1 | CASSSGQGAHNSPLHF
TRBV5-1 | CASSLGTRGGVDNEQFF
TRBV19 | CASSADRKNTEAFF
TRBV5-4 | CASSFRGNGYTF
TRBV12-3/TRBV12-4 | CASSRGTDTQYF
TRBV5-1 | CASSPHGTGLTGELFF
TRBV6-2/TRBV6-3 | CASSYSPGDDKNIQYF
TRBV6-5 | CASTHGLAIPREQFF
TRBV5-6 | CASSLAGGAQETQYF
TRBV7-2 | CASSFSGQGIRSPLHF
TRBV19 | CASSIGQGGETQYF